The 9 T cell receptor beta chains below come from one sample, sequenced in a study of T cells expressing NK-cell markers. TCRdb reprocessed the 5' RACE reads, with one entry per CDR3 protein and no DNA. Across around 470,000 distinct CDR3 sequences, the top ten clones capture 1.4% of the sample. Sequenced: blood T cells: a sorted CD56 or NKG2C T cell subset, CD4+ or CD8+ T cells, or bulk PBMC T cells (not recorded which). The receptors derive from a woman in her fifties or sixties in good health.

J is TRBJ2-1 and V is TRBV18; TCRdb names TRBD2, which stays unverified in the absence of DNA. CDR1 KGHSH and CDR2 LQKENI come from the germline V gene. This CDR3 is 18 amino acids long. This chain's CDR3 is CASSPSGTSGNRGNEQFF.

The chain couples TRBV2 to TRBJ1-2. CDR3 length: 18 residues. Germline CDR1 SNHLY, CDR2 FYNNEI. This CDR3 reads CASRLIILLGPMTYGYTF.

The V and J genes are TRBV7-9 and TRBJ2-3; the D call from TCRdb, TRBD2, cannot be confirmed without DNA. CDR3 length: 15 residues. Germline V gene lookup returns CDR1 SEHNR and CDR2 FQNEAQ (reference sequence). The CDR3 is CASSLGERDTDTQYF.

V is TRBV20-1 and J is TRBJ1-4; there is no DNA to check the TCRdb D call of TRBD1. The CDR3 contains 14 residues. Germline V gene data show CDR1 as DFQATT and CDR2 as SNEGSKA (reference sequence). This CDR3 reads CSAEAGTGPEKLFF.

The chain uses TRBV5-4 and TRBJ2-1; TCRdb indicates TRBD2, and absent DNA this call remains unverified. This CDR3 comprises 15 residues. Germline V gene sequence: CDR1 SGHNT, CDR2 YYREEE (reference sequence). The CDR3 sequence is CASSQQGPSLNEQFF.

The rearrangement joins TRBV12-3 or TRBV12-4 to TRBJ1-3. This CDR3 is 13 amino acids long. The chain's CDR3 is CASNGSSGNTIYF.

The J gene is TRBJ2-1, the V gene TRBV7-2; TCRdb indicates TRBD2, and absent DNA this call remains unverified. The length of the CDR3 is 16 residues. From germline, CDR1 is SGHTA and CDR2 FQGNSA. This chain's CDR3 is CASSLVGSSGRVEQFF.

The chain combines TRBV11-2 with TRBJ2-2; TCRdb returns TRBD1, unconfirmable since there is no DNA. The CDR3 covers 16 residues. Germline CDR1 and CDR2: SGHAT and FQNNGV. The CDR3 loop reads CASSLSPGLNTGELFF.

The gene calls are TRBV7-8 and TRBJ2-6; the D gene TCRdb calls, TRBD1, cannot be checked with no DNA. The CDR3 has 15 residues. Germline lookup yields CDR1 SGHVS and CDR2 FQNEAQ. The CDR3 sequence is CASSLLQGSAVVLTF.